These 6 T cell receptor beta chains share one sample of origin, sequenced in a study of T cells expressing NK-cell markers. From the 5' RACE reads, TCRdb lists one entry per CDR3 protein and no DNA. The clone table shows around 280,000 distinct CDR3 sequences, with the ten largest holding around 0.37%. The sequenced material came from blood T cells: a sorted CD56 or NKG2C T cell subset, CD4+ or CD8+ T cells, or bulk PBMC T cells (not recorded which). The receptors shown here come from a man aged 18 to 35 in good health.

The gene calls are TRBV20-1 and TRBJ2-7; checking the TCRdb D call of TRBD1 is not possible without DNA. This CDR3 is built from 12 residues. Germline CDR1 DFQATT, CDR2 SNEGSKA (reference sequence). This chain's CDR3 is CSARAPYYEQYF.

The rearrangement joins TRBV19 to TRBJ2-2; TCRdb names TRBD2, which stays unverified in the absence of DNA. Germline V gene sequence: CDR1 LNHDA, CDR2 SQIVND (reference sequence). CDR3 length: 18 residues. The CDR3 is CASSILAGVGVGTGELFF.

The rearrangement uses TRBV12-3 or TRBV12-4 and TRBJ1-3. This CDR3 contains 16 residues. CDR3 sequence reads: CASSFGLPSSGNTIYF.

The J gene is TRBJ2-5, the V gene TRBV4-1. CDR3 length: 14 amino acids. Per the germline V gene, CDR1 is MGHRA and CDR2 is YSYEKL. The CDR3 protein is CASSQVTYQETQYF.

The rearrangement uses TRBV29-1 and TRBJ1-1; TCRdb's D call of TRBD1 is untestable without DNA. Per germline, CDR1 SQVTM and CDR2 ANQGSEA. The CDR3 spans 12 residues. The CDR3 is CSVAGRAREAFF.

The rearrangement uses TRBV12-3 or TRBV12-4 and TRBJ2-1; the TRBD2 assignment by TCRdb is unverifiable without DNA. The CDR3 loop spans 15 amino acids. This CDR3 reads CASSLIAGADLEQFF.